Following are 7 T cell receptor beta chains from one sample sequenced in a study of control samples from healthy donors and cancer patients. Only in-frame clones appear in the TCRdb table, and some are missing; sequencing was by immunoSEQ multiplex PCR. The sample includes about 47,000 clones, around 80% of them seen just once. Sequencing was performed on blood. Source of these receptors: a man aged 65 to 85 in good health.

Here the CDR3 DNA reads TGTGCCAGCAGCTTAGGGCCGAACACCGGGGAGCTGTTTTTT. The encoded protein is CASSLGPNTGELFF. The genes are TRBV11-3 and TRBJ2-2; no clear D gene. The CDR3 extends over 14 amino acids. The V end lost 1 base, the J end lost 0 bases, and 3 bases lay between the germline ends. Germline values: CDR1 SGHNT, CDR2 YENEEA.

This rearrangement joins TRBV5-1 to TRBJ1-2, with a tentative D call TRBD1 (6 bases). The CDR3 extends over 16 amino acids. The germline CDR1 and CDR2 sequences are SGHRS and YFSETQ. Trimming took 0 bases from V and 0 from J, leaving 12 bases between them. The CDR3 is CASSLARTDANYGYTF. The CDR3 DNA reads as TGCGCCAGCAGCTTGGCCCGGACAGACGCTAACTATGGCTACACCTTC.

The chain is built from TRBV10-3 and TRBJ2-1; D tentatively reads TRBD1 or TRBD2 (6 bases each). This CDR3 contains 21 residues. V shed 0 bases and J shed 2 bases, with 26 bases lying between them. Germline values: CDR1 ENHRY, CDR2 SYGVKD. CDR3 DNA: TGTGCCATCAGTGAGTCAAGCAGTGGCCCAGCGTGGGGGGCTGCCTACAATGAGCAGTTCTTC. Protein sequence: CAISESSSGPAWGAAYNEQFF.

The CDR3 here is CASSYKAGGRTDTQYF. The CDR3 nucleotides are TGTGCCAGCAGCTACAAAGCGGGGGGGCGGACAGATACGCAGTATTTT. This chain connects TRBV9 to TRBJ2-3, with TRBD2 matching over 10 bases. The CDR3 is 16 residues long. CDR1 is SGDLS and CDR2 is YYNGEE in the germline V gene. The V and J ends lost 4 bases and 3 bases, in that order; junction bases with no gene match: 8. Full variable domain (rest looked up from reference TRBV9 and TRBJ2-3): DSGVTQTPKHLITATGQRVTLRCSPRSGDLSVYWYQQSLDQGLQFLIQYYNGEERAKGNILERFSAQQFPDLHSELNLSSLELGDSALYFCASSYKAGGRTDTQYFGPGTRLTVL.

J is TRBJ2-7 and V is TRBV7-2, with 7 nucleotides matching TRBD1. There are 16 residues in the CDR3. The junction had 5 bases not matched to a gene; V was cut back by 0 bases and J by 0 bases. Germline assignment: CDR1 SGHTA and CDR2 FQGNSA. The CDR3 nucleotides read TGTGCCAGCAGCTTAGCGGCAGGGGGTAGCTCCTACGAGCAGTACTTC. Protein: CASSLAAGGSSYEQYF.

This rearrangement joins TRBV25-1 to TRBJ1-2, with 7 nucleotides matching TRBD1. Losses at the gene ends were 8 bases for V and 7 bases for J; bases not matched to a gene: 7. This CDR3 is 12 amino acids long. Looked up from germline, CDR1 is MGHDK and CDR2 is SYGVNS. The CDR3 region is CASHRQGSGYTF. The CDR3 bases are TGTGCCAGCCATCGACAGGGAAGTGGCTACACCTTC.

The rearrangement joins TRBV6-6 to TRBJ1-1; D not certain. The CDR3 is 14 amino acids. V was clipped by 6 bases and J by 5 bases, with 16 bases between them. From germline, CDR1 is MNHNY and CDR2 SVGAGI (reference sequence). DNA for the CDR3: TGTGCCAGCAGGCCGCCCGGGGTTTGGACTGAAGCTTTCTTT. Its translation: CASRPPGVWTEAFF.